These T cell receptor beta chains were read from a single sample in a study of T cells after posttransplantation cyclophosphamide. Measured with immunoSEQ multiplex PCR; TCRdb has only the in-frame clones, and not every one. The sample contains approximately 52,000 clones, around 84% of which appear only once. The sample consisted of PBMCs. The origin of the receptors is a man under 40 with a blood cancer, CMV-positive, and with a related stem cell donor. The CDR3 runs from the conserved cysteine through the conserved F or W. D genes are given only for firm matches. Only some rows state a clone size, as once, few, many or a class for expanded clones.

J: TRBJ2-3; V: TRBV6-4; D: TRBD1; size: NA; DNA: TGTGCCACCAAGGGACAGGGCACAGATACGCAGTATTTT; CDR3: CATKGQGTDTQYF
J: TRBJ1-1; V: TRBV5-8; D: NA; size: NA; DNA: TGTGCCAGCAGCCCAACCGGGAGGGGGGCGAAGGGGGACACTGAAGCTTTCTTT; CDR3: CASSPTGRGAKGDTEAFF
J: TRBJ2-5; V: TRBV5-4; D: NA; size: NA; DNA: TGTGCCAGCAGCTCTAAACAGAACTTAGAGACCCAGTACTTC; CDR3: CASSSKQNLETQYF
J: TRBJ2-7; V: TRBV6-5; D: TRBD1; size: NA; DNA: TGTGCCAGCGGTGGGACAGGGCGGGAGCAGTACTTC; CDR3: CASGGTGREQYF
J: TRBJ2-7; V: TRBV7-6; D: NA; size: once; DNA: TGTGCCAGCAGCTACGGGACACTCTCCTACGAGCAGTACTTC; CDR3: CASSYGTLSYEQYF
J: TRBJ2-7; V: TRBV5-6; D: TRBD2; size: NA; DNA: TGTGCCAGCAGCCCCGGACTAGCGGGAGCCCCCTTTGGTTACGGGCAGTACTTC; CDR3: CASSPGLAGAPFGYGQYF
J: TRBJ1-2; V: TRBV5-4; D: NA; size: NA; DNA: TGTGCCAGCAGCTTGGACAGGGCGGACTATGGCTACACCTTC; CDR3: CASSLDRADYGYTF
J: TRBJ2-3; V: TRBV7-2; D: TRBD2; size: NA; DNA: TGTGCCAGCAGCGTAATGCAGGGAGGGGGCACAGATACGCAGTATTTT; CDR3: CASSVMQGGGTDTQYF
J: TRBJ2-1; V: TRBV11-3; D: TRBD1; size: once; DNA: TGTGCCAGCAGCCCTGGACAGGTCGGGAATGAGCAGTTCTTC; CDR3: CASSPGQVGNEQFF
J: TRBJ1-1; V: TRBV6-5; D: TRBD1; size: NA; DNA: TGTGCCAGCCGCCCCCCCTCAGGGGGTGGGACTGAAGCTTTCTTT; CDR3: CASRPPSGGGTEAFF
J: TRBJ1-3; V: TRBV11-2; D: NA; size: NA; DNA: TGTGCCAGCAGCTCCGGACAGCCCGGCTCTGGAAACACCATATATTTT; CDR3: CASSSGQPGSGNTIYF
J: TRBJ2-7; V: TRBV6-1; D: NA; size: few; DNA: TGTGCCAGCAGTGGTGCCGCAGGGCGGATAGAGCAGTACTTC; CDR3: CASSGAAGRIEQYF
J: TRBJ2-7; V: TRBV11-3; D: NA; size: NA; DNA: TGTGCCAGCAGCTACCCAGGGCCCAACTCCTACGAGCAGTACTTC; CDR3: CASSYPGPNSYEQYF
J: TRBJ2-7; V: TRBV5-1; D: NA; size: NA; DNA: TGCGCCAGCAGCGCAGACCCGACAGGCAGCTTCTACGAGCAGTACTTC; CDR3: CASSADPTGSFYEQYF
J: TRBJ2-3; V: TRBV11-3; D: NA; size: NA; DNA: TGTGCCAGCAGCTTACTAGTGGTTACGCAGTATTTT; CDR3: CASSLLVVTQYF
J: TRBJ2-1; V: TRBV2; D: NA; size: NA; DNA: TGTGCCAGCAGCCTTCGGGACATCTCCTACAATGAGCAGTTCTTC; CDR3: CASSLRDISYNEQFF
J: TRBJ2-7; V: TRBV27; D: TRBD1; size: NA; DNA: TGTGCCAGCAGCGCCTGGGACAGGGGGAGCGAATGGTACTTC; CDR3: CASSAWDRGSEWYF
J: TRBJ1-1; V: TRBV10-3; D: TRBD1; size: many; DNA: TGTGCCATCAGTACAGGGGCGAGCGCTTTCTTT; CDR3: CAISTGASAFF
J: TRBJ1-6; V: TRBV6-1; D: NA; size: NA; DNA: TGTGCCAGCAGTGAAGCGGGCCCCGAAACACCCCTCCACTTT; CDR3: CASSEAGPETPLHF
J: TRBJ2-3; V: TRBV7-6; D: TRBD2; size: NA; DNA: TGTGCCAGCAGCTCTTTAGCGGGAGCGGGCACAGATACGCAGTATTTT; CDR3: CASSSLAGAGTDTQYF
J: TRBJ2-2; V: TRBV5-5; D: NA; size: once; DNA: TGTGCCAGCAGCTTTAGTGGCTCGGGCACCGGGGAGCTGTTTTTT; CDR3: CASSFSGSGTGELFF
J: TRBJ2-7; V: TRBV15; D: NA; size: NA; DNA: TGTGCCACCAGCAGAGGGCTTCCTTCCTACGAGCAGTACTTC; CDR3: CATSRGLPSYEQYF
J: TRBJ2-7; V: TRBV30; D: TRBD2; size: NA; DNA: TGTGCCTGGAGTGTTGGCGGGAGCCTTAACGAGCAGTACTTC; CDR3: CAWSVGGSLNEQYF
J: TRBJ2-3; V: TRBV27; D: TRBD2; size: NA; DNA: TGTGCCAGCGGGACTAGCGGTACGCAGTATTTT; CDR3: CASGTSGTQYF
J: TRBJ2-5; V: TRBV25-1; D: TRBD2; size: NA; DNA: TGTGCCAGCAGTGAAAGATTCACCGGGACTAGCGGAAAAGAGACCCAGTACTTC; CDR3: CASSERFTGTSGKETQYF
J: TRBJ2-7; V: TRBV5-5; D: NA; size: NA; DNA: TGTGCCAGCAGCGTACCGACAGGCCTCTACTTC; CDR3: CASSVPTGLYF
J: TRBJ2-4; V: TRBV27; D: TRBD1; size: NA; DNA: TGTGCCAGCAGTGCCCGACAGGGTTCCAAAAACATTCAGTACTTC; CDR3: CASSARQGSKNIQYF
J: TRBJ2-7; V: TRBV6-1; D: NA; size: NA; DNA: TGTGCCAGCAGTGAACAGGGCTGGTACGAGCAGTACTTC; CDR3: CASSEQGWYEQYF
J: TRBJ2-1; V: TRBV7-3; D: NA; size: NA; DNA: TGTGCCAGCAGCTTAGGCCACCAGGGGAGTAATGAGCAGTTCTTC; CDR3: CASSLGHQGSNEQFF
J: TRBJ2-5; V: TRBV29-1; D: TRBD1; size: NA; DNA: TGCAGCGTGGACCGCCAGGGGGCGGAGACGACCCAGTACTTC; CDR3: CSVDRQGAETTQYF
J: TRBJ2-7; V: TRBV9; D: TRBD1; size: NA; DNA: TGTGCCAGCAGCGTAGGTCCAGGGGGCTACGAGCAGTACTTC; CDR3: CASSVGPGGYEQYF
J: TRBJ1-1; V: TRBV5-4; D: TRBD1; size: NA; DNA: TGTGCCAGCAGCTTTCAGGGGGGCCTTGAAGCTTTCTTT; CDR3: CASSFQGGLEAFF
J: TRBJ2-1; V: TRBV2; D: TRBD2; size: NA; DNA: TGTGCCAGCAGGGGTCTAGCGGGAGTACACAATGAGCAGTTCTTC; CDR3: CASRGLAGVHNEQFF
J: TRBJ2-3; V: TRBV7-2; D: TRBD1; size: few; DNA: TGTGCCAGCAGCCCGACAGGGGTTAGGACAGATACGCAGTATTTT; CDR3: CASSPTGVRTDTQYF
J: TRBJ2-2; V: TRBV25-1; D: NA; size: NA; DNA: TGTGCCAGCAGTGTATCACAGGGTAGCACCGGGGAGCTGTTTTTT; CDR3: CASSVSQGSTGELFF
J: TRBJ2-1; V: TRBV30; D: TRBD1; size: NA; DNA: TGTGCCTGGAGGTACGGGACAGGGGTTTATATGAGCTCCTACAATGAGCAGTTCTTC; CDR3: CAWRYGTGVYMSSYNEQFF
J: TRBJ2-5; V: TRBV11-3; D: TRBD1; size: NA; DNA: TGTGCCAGCAGCCGGGACAGACAAGAGACCCAGTACTTC; CDR3: CASSRDRQETQYF
J: TRBJ1-1; V: TRBV6-1; D: NA; size: NA; DNA: TGTGCCAGCAGTCAACTGACAGCAGCCACTGAAGCTTTCTTT; CDR3: CASSQLTAATEAFF
J: TRBJ1-1; V: TRBV5-5; D: NA; size: NA; DNA: TGTGCCAGCAGCTTGGGCCAGCGGGTCACTGAAGCTTTCTTT; CDR3: CASSLGQRVTEAFF
J: TRBJ2-1; V: TRBV5-1; D: TRBD2; size: NA; DNA: TGCGCCAGCAGCCCGCTAGCGGGAGCTTACAATGAGCAGTTCTTC; CDR3: CASSPLAGAYNEQFF
J: TRBJ2-7; V: TRBV6-5; D: TRBD1; size: NA; DNA: TGTGCCAGCAGTTTTTCGGGACAGAGCTCCTACGAGCAGTACTTC; CDR3: CASSFSGQSSYEQYF